This T cell receptor (beta chain) appears in the sequencing data of a study of PD-1 blockade in classical Hodgkin lymphoma. The table came from immunoSEQ multiplex PCR; TCRdb's copy has only in-frame clones and leaves some out. This sample yields about 23,000 clones, of which around nine tenths are seen a single time; about 0.41% belongs to the top ten. This clone was seen a single time. The target antigen is unknown. V lost 2 bases and J lost 4, with 11 bases in between. Germline V gives CDR1 GTSNPN, CDR2 SVGIG (reference sequence). This CDR3 has 13 residues. Overall study results and limits: Baseline TCR diversity was reportedly lower in newly diagnosed patients than healthy donors.

As for time point: newly diagnosed, previously untreated cHL patient sample. Negative magnetic selection isolated CD4+ T cells from thawed PBMCs. The chain combines TRBV30 with TRBJ1-2; no clear D gene. Sequenced sample: CD4+ T cells from blood. This sequence was found in a human donor with classical Hodgkin lymphoma. The CDR3 nucleotides read TGTGCCTGGAGTCCCGAGGACTCCTATGGCTACACCTTC. Residues: CAWSPEDSYGYTF.